This entry features one TCR beta chain sequence. What it recognizes is unknown. This sample includes further DNA sequences coding for the same CDR3. This sample is part of a study of T cells after posttransplantation cyclophosphamide. Profiled with immunoSEQ multiplex PCR; TCRdb holds only in-frame clones, not every one. The table lists 66,000 or so clones, 80% to 95% of them singletons. Study-wide findings and caveats: Later post-transplant blood repertoires were often dominated by donor CD8+ memory clones.

V dropped 4 bases and J dropped 2; count of bases not matched to a gene: 2. Germline CDR1 reads MDHEN; CDR2 reads SYDVKM. This CDR3 region has 14 residues. The receptor's source is a woman aged 25 to 39 in good health and a related stem cell transplant donor. Specimen: PBMCs. This chain links TRBV28 with TRBJ1-2, with 9 bases identical to TRBD1. The CDR3 DNA follows: TGTGCCAGCAGTTCCGGACAGGGGAACTATGGCTACACCTTC. This codes for CASSSGQGNYGYTF.